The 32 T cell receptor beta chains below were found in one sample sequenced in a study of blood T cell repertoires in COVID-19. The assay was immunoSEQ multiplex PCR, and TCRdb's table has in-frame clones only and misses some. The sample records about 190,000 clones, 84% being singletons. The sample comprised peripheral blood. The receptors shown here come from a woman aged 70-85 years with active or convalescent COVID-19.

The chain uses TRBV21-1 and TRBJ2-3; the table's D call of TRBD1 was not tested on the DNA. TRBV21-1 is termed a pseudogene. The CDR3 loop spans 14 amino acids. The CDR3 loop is CASSFRGQKDTQYF. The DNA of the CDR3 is TGTGCCAGCAGTTTCAGGGGGCAGAAAGATACGCAGTATTTT.

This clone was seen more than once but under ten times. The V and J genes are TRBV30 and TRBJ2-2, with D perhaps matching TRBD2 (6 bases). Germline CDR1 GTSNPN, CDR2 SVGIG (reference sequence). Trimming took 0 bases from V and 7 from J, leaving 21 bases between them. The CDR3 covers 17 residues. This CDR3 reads CAWSVGLKGLRGGELFF. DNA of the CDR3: TGTGCCTGGAGTGTCGGTCTTAAGGGACTGAGGGGCGGGGAGCTGTTTTTT.

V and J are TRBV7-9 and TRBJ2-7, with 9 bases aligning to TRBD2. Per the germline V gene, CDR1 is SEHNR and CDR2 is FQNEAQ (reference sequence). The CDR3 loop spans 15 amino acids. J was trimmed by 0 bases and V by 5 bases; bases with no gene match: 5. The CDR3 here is CASSDLAGSSYEQYF. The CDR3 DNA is TGTGCCAGCAGCGACCTAGCGGGAAGCTCCTACGAGCAGTACTTC.

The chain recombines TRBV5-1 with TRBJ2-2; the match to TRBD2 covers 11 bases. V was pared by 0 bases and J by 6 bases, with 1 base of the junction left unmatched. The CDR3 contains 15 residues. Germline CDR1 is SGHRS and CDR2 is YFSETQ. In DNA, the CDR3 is TGCGCCAGCAGCTTGGAACTAGCGGGAGCCGGGGAGCTGTTTTTT. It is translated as CASSLELAGAGELFF.

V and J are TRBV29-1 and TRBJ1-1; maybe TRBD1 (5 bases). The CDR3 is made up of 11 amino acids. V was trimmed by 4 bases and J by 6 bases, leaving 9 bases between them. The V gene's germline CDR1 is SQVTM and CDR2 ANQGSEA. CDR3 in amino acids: CSVGGDSEAFF. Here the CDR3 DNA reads TGCAGCGTTGGTGGGGACTCTGAAGCTTTCTTT. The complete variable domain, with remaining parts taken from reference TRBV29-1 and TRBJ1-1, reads SAVISQKPSRDICQRGTSLTIQCQVDSQVTMMFWYRQQPGQSLTLIATANQGSEATYESGFVIDKFPISRPNLTFSTLTVSNMSPEDSSIYLCSVGGDSEAFFGQGTRLTVV.

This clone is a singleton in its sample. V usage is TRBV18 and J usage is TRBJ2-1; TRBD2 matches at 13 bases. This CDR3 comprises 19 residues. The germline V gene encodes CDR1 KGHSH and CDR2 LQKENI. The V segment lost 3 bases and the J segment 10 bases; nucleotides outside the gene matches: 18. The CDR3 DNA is TGTGCCAGCTCACCCCGGGAAGGAAGAGGACTAGCGGGAGCAGACGAGCAGTTCTTC. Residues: CASSPREGRGLAGADEQFF.

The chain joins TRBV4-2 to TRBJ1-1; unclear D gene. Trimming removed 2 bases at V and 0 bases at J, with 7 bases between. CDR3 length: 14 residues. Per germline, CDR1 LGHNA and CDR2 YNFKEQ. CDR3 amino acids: CASSQFEMNTEAFF. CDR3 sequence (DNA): TGTGCCAGCAGCCAATTCGAGATGAACACTGAAGCTTTCTTT.

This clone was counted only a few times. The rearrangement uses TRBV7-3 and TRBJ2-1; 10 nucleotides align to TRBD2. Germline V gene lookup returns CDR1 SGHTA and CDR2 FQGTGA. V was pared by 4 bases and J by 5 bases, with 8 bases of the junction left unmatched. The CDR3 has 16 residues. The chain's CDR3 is CASSSGVLAGNNEQFF. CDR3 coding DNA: TGTGCCAGCAGCTCGGGCGTACTAGCGGGAAACAATGAGCAGTTCTTC.

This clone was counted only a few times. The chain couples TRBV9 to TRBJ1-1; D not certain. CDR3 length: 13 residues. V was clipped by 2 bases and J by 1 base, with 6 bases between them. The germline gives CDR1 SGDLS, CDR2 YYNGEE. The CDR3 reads CASSVFSNTEAFF. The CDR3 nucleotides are TGTGCCAGCAGCGTCTTTTCGAACACTGAAGCTTTCTTT.

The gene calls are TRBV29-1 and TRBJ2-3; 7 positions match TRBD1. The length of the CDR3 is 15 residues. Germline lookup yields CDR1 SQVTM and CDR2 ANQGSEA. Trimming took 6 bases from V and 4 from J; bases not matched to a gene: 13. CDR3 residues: CSVGTVVAFADTQYF. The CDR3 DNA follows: TGCAGCGTAGGGACAGTCGTTGCGTTCGCAGATACGCAGTATTTT.

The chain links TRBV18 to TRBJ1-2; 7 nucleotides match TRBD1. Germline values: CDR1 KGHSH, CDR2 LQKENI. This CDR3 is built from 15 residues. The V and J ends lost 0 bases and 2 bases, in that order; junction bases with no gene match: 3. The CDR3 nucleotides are TGTGCCAGCTCACCACCGGGACAGCAGAACTATGGCTACACCTTC. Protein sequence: CASSPPGQQNYGYTF.

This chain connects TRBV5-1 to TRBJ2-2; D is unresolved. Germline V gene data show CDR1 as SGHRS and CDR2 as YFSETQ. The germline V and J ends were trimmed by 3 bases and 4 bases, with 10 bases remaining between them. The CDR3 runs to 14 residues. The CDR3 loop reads CASSSLGGTGELFF. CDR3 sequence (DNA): TGCGCCAGCAGCTCCCTAGGCGGCACCGGGGAGCTGTTTTTT.

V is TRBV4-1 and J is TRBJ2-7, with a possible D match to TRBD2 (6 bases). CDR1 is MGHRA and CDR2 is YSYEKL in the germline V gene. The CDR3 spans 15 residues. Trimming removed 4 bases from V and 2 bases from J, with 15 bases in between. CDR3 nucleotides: TGCGCCAGCAGCCCCCCCGGGGGTCTTGCCTACGAGCAGTACTTC. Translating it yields CASSPPGGLAYEQYF.

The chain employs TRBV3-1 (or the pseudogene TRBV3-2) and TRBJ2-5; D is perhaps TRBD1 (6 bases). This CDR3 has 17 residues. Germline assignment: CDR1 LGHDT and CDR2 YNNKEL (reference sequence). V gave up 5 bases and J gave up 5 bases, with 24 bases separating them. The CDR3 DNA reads TGTGCCAGCAGCACCCCCTACCCGGGACACCGATGGGAGACCCAGTACTTC. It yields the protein CASSTPYPGHRWETQYF.

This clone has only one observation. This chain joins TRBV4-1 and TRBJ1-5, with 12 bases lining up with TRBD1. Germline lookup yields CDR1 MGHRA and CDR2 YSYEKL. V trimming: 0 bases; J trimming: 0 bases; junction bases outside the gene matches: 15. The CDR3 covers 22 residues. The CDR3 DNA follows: TGCGCCAGCAGCCAAGAGTGGGACAGGGGGCTTTTCCGCTATTATAGCAATCAGCCCCAGCATTTT. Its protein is CASSQEWDRGLFRYYSNQPQHF.

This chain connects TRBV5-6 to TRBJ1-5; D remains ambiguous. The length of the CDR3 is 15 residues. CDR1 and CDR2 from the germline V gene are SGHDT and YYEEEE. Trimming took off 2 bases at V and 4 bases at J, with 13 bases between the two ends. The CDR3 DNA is TGTGCCAGCAGCTTTCGGCTCGGAGCTAATCAGCCCCAGCATTTT. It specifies CASSFRLGANQPQHF.

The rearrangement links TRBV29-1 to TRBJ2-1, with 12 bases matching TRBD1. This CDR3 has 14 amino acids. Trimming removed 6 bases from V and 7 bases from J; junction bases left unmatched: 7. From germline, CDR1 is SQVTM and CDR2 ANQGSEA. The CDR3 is CSVGTGGLWNEQFF. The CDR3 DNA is TGCAGCGTGGGGACAGGGGGCTTGTGGAATGAGCAGTTCTTC.

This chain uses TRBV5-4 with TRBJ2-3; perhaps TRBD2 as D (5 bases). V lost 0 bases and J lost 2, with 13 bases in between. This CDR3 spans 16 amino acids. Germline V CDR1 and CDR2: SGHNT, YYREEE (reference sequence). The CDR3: CASSLGLFGDTDTQYF. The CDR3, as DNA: TGTGCCAGCAGCTTGGGTTTGTTCGGGGACACAGATACGCAGTATTTT.

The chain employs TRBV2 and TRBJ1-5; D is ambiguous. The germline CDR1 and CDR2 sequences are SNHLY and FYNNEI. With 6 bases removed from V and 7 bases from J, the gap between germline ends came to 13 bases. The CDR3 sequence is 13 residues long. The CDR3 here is CASSLLGGQPQHF. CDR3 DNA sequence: TGTGCCAGCAGCCTCCTAGGCGGACAGCCCCAGCATTTT.

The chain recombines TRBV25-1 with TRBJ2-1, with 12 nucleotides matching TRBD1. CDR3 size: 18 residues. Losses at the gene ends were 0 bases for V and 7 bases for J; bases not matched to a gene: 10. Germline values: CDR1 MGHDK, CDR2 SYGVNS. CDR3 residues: CASSEYGSGTGGWNEQFF. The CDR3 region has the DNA TGTGCCAGCAGTGAATACGGATCCGGGACAGGGGGCTGGAATGAGCAGTTCTTC.

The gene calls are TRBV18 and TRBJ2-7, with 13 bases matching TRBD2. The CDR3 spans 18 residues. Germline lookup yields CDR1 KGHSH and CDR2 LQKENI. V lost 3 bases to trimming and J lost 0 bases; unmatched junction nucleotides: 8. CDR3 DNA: TGTGCCAGCTCACCCGGACTAGCGGGAGACCGTATCTCCTACGAGCAGTACTTC. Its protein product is CASSPGLAGDRISYEQYF.

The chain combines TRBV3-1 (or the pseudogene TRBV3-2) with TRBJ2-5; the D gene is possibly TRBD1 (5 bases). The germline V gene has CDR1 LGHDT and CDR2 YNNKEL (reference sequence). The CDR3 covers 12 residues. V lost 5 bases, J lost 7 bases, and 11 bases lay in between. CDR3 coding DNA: TGTGCCAGCAGCTCTTACCAGGGGACCCAGTACTTC. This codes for CASSSYQGTQYF.

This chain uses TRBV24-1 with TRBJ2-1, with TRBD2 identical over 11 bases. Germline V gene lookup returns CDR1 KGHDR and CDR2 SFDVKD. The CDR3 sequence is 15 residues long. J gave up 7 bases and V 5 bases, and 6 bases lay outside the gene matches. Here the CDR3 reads CATSATSGRWNEQFF. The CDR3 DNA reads TGTGCCACCAGTGCTACTAGCGGGAGATGGAATGAGCAGTTCTTC.

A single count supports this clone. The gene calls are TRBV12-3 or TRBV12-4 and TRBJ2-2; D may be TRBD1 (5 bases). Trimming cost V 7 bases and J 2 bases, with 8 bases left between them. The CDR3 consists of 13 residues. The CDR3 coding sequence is TGTGCCAGCAAAGGACAAAACACCGGGGAGCTGTTTTTT. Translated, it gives CASKGQNTGELFF.

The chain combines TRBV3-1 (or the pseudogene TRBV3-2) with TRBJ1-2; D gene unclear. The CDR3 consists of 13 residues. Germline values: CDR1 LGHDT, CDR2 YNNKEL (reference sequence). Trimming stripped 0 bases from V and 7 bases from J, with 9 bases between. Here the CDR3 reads CASSQERVTGYTF. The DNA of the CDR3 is TGTGCCAGCAGCCAAGAACGGGTTACTGGCTACACCTTC.

The chain's CDR3 is CASSLLGTANEKLFF. CDR3 bases: TGTGCCAGCAGTTTATTAGGGACAGCGAATGAAAAACTGTTTTTT. The chain couples TRBV28 to TRBJ1-4; 7 bases align to TRBD1. Per germline, CDR1 MDHEN and CDR2 SYDVKM. CDR3 length: 15 residues. The trim removed 1 base at V and 5 bases at J, leaving 4 bases unmatched.

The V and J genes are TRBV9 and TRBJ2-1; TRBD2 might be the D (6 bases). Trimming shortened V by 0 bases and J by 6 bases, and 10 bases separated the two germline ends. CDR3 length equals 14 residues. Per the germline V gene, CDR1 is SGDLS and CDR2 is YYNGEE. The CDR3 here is CASSVAYGGNEQFF. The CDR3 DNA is TGTGCCAGCAGCGTAGCTTACGGGGGCAATGAGCAGTTCTTC.

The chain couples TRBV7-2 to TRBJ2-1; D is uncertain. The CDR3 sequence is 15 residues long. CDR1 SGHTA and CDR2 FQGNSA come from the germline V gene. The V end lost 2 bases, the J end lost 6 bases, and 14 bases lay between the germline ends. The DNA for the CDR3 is TGTGCCAGCAGCTTAATGCCGGTATCGGGCAATGAGCAGTTCTTC. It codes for CASSLMPVSGNEQFF. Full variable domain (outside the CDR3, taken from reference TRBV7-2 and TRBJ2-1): GAGVSQSPSNKVTEKGKDVELRCDPISGHTALYWYRQSLGQGLEFLIYFQGNSAPDKSGLPSDRFSAERTGGSVSTLTIQRTQQEDSAVYLCASSLMPVSGNEQFFGPGTRLTVL.

The CDR3 reads CASSTRAGGTINYGYTF. Here the CDR3 DNA reads TGTGCCAGCAGCACCCGGGCCGGGGGGACGATTAACTATGGCTACACCTTC. The genes are TRBV7-9 and TRBJ1-2; possibly TRBD1 for D (5 bases). With 5 bases removed from V and 1 base from J, the gap between germline ends came to 20 bases. The CDR3 sequence is 17 residues long. The V gene's germline CDR1 is SEHNR and CDR2 FQNEAQ (reference sequence).

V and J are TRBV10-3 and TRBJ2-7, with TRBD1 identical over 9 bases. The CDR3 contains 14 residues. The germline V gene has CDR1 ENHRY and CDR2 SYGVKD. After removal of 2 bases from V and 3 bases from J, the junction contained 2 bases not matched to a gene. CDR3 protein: CAISERGQGYEQYF. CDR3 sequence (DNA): TGTGCCATCAGTGAGAGGGGACAGGGCTACGAGCAGTACTTC.

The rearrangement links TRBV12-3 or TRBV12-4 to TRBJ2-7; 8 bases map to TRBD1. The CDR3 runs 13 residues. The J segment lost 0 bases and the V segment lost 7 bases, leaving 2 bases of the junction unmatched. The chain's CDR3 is CASTTGASYEQYF. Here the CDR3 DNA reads TGTGCCAGCACGACAGGGGCCTCCTACGAGCAGTACTTC.

CDR3 DNA sequence: TGTGCCAGCGAAGGGGCAAATAATTCACCCCTCCACTTT. Translation gives CASEGANNSPLHF. J is TRBJ1-6 and V is TRBV28, with D perhaps TRBD1 (5 bases). The length of the CDR3 is 13 residues. V shed 8 bases and J shed 5 bases, with 10 bases lying between them. Per the germline V gene, CDR1 is MDHEN and CDR2 is SYDVKM.